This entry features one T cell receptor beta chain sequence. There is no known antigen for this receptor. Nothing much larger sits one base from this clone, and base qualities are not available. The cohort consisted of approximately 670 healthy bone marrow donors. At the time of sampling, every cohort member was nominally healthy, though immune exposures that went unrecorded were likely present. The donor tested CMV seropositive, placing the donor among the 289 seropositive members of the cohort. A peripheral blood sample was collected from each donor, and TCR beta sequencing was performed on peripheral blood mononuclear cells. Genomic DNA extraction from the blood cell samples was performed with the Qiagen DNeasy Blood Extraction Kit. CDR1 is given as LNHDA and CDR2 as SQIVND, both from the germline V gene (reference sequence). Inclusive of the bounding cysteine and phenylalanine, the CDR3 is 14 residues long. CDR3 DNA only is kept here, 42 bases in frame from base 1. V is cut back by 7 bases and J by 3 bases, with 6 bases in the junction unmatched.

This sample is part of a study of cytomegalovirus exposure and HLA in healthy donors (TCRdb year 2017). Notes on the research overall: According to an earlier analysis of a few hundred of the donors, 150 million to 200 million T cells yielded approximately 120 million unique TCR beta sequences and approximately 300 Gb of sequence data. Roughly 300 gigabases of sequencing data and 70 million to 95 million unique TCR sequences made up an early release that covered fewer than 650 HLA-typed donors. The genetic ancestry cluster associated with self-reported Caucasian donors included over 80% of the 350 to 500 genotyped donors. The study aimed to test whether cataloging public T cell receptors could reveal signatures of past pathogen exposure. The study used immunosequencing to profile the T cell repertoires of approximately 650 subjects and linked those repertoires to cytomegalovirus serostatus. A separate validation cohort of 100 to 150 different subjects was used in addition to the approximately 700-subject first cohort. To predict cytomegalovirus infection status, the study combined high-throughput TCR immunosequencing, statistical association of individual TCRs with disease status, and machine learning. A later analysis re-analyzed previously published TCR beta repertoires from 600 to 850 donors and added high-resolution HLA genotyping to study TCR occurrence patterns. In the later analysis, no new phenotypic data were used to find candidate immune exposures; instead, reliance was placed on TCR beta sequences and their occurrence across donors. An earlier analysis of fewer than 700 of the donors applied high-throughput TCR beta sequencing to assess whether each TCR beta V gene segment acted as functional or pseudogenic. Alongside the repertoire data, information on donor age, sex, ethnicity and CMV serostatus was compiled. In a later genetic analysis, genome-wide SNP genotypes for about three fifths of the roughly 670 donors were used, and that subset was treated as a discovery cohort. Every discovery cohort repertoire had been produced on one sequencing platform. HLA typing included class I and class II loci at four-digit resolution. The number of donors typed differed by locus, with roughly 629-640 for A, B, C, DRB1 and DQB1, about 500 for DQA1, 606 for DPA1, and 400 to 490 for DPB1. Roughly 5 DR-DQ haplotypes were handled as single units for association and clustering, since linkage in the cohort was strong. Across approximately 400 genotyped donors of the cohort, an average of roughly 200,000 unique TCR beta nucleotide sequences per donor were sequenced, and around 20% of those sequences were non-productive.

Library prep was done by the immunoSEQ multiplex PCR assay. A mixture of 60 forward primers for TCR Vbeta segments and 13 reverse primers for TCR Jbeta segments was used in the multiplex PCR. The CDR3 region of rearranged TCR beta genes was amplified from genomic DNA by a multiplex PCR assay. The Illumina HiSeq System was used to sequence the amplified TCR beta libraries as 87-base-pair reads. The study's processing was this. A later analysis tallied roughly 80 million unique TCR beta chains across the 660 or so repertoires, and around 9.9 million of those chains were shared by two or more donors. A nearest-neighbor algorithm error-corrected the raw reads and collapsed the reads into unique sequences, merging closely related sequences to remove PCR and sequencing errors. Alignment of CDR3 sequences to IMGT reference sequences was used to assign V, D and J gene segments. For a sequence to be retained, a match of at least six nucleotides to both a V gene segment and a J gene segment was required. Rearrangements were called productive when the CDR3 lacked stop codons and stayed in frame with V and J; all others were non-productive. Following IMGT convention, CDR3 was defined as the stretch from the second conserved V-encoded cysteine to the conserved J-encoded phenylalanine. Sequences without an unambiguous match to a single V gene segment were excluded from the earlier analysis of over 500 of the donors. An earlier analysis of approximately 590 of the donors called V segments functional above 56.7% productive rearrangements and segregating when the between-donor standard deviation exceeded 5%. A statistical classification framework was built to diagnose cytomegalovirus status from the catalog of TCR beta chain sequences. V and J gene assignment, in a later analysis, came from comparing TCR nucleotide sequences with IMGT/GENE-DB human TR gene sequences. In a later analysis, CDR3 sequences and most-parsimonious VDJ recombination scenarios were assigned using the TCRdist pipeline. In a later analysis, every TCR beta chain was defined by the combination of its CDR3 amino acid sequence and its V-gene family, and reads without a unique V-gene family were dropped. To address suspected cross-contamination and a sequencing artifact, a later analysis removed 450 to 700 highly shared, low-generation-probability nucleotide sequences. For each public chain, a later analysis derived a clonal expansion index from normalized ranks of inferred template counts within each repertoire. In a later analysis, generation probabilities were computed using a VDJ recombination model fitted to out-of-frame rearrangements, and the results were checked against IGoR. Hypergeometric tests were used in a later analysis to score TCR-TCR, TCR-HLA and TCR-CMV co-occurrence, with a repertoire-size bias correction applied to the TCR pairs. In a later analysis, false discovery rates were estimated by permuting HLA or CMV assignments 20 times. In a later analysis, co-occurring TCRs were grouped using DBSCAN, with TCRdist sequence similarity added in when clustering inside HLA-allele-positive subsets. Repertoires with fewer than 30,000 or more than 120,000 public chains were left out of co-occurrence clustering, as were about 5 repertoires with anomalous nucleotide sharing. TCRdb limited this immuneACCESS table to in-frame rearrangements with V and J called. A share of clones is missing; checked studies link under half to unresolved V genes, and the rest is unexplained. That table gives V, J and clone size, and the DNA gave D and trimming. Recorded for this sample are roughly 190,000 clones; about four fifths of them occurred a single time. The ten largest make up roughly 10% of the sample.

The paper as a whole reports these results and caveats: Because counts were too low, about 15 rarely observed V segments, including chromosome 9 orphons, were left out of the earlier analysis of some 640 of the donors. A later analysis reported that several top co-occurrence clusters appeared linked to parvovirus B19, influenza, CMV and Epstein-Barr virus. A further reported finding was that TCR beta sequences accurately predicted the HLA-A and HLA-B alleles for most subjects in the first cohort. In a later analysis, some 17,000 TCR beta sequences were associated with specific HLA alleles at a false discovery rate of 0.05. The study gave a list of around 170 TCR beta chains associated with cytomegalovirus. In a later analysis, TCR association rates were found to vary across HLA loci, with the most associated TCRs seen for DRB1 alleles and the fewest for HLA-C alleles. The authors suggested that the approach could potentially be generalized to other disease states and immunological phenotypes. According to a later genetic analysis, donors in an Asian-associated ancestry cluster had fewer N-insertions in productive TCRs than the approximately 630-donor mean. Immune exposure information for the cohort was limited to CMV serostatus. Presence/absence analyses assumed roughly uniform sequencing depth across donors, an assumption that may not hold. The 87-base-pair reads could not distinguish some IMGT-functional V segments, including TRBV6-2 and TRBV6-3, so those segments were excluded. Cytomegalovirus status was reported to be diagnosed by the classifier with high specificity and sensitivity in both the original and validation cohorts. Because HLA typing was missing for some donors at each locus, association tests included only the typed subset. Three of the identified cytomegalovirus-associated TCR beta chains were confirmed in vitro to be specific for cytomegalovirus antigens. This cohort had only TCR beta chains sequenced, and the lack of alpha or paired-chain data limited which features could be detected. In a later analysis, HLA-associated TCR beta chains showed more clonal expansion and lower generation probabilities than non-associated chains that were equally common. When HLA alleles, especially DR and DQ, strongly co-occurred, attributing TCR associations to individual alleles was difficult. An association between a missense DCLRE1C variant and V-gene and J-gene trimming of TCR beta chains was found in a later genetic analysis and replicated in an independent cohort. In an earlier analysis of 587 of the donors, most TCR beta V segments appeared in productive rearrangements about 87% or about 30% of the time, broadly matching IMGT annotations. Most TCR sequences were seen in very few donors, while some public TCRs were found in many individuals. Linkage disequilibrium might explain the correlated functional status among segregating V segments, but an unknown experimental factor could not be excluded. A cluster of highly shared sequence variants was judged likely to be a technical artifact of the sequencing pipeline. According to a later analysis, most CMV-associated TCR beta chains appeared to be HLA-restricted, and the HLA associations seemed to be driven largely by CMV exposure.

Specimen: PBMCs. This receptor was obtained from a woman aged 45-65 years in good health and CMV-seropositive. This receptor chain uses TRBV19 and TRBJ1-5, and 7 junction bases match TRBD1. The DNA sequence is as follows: TGTGCCAGTATTCCGACAGGGTACAATCAGCCCCAGCATTTT. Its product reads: CASIPTGYNQPQHF.